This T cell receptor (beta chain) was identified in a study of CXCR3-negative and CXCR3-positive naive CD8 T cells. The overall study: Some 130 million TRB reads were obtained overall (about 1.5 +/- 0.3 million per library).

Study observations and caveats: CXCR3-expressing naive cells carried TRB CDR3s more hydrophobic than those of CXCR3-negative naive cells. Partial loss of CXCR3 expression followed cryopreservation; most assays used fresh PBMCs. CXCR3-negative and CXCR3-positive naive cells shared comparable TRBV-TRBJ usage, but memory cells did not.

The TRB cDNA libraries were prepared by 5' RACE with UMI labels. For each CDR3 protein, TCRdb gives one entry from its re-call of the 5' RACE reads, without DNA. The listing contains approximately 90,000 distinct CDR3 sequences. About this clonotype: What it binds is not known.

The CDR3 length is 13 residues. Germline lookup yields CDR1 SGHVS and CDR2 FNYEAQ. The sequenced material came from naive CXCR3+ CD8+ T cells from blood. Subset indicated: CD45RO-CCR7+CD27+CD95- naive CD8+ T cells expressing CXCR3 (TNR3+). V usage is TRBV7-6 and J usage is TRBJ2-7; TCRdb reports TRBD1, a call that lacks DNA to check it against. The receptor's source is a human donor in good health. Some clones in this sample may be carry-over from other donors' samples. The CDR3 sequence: CASSSWTGDEQYF.